The 30 T cell receptor beta chains reported below all come from one sample, sequenced in a study of cytomegalovirus exposure and HLA in healthy donors. Researchers ran the PCR with 60 Vbeta and 13 Jbeta primers. The protocol was immunoSEQ multiplex PCR, while the TCRdb copy is restricted to in-frame clones and leaves out a portion. Its clone listing holds some 96,000 clones. Material: PBMCs. Receptor source: a woman in her thirties in good health and CMV-seronegative.

The V gene is TRBV9, the J gene TRBJ1-5; 7 bases match TRBD1. The CDR3 covers 15 residues. J lost 4 bases, V lost 4 bases, and 8 bases had no gene match. Germline values: CDR1 SGDLS, CDR2 YYNGEE. Here the CDR3 DNA reads TGTGCCAGCAGCCCGGGAGGGACAGAAAATCAGCCCCAGCATTTT. Translating gives CASSPGGTENQPQHF. Looking up the rest from reference TRBV9 and TRBJ1-5 gives the full variable domain: DSGVTQTPKHLITATGQRVTLRCSPRSGDLSVYWYQQSLDQGLQFLIQYYNGEERAKGNILERFSAQQFPDLHSELNLSSLELGDSALYFCASSPGGTENQPQHFGDGTRLSIL.

CDR3 coding DNA: TGTGCCAGTAGTGCGGGACAGGTCTCTTATAGCAATCAGCCCCAGCATTTT. Translated: CASSAGQVSYSNQPQHF. This rearrangement joins TRBV19 to TRBJ1-5, with 8 bases fitting TRBD1. Germline trimming cut 5 bases from V and 0 bases from J; bases unmatched to any gene: 9. Germline CDR1 reads LNHDA; CDR2 reads SQIVND (reference sequence). The CDR3 is 17 residues long. The whole variable domain, remainder taken from reference TRBV19 and TRBJ1-5, is DGGITQSPKYLFRKEGQNVTLSCEQNLNHDAMYWYRQDPGQGLRLIYYSQIVNDFQKGDIAEGYSVSREKKESFPLTVTSAQKNPTAFYLCASSAGQVSYSNQPQHFGDGTRLSIL.

J is TRBJ2-7 and V is TRBV7-6, with 7 bases aligning to TRBD1. The CDR3 totals 14 residues. CDR1 SGHVS and CDR2 FNYEAQ come from the germline V gene. The V and J ends lost 6 bases and 2 bases, in that order; junction bases with no gene match: 7. The CDR3 sequence: CASSLSTGTYEQYF. DNA of the CDR3: TGTGCCAGCAGTCTCTCGACAGGGACCTACGAGCAGTACTTC.

V gene TRBV6-4 combines with J gene TRBJ1-5; 8 bases fit TRBD1. The CDR3 is 15 residues long. Germline CDR1 MRHNA, CDR2 SNTAGT. Trimming at V came to 4 bases and at J to 2 bases, leaving 4 bases not matched to a gene. CDR3 loop: CASSVGTGGNQPQHF. The DNA of the CDR3 is TGTGCCAGCAGTGTCGGGACAGGCGGCAATCAGCCCCAGCATTTT.

The V gene is TRBV27, the J gene TRBJ2-1; 7 bases line up with TRBD2. This CDR3 is built from 16 residues. The germline CDR1 and CDR2 sequences are MNHEY and SMNVEV (reference sequence). V gave up 2 bases and J gave up 9 bases; unmatched junction bases: 13. The CDR3 protein is CASSLMASGRGREQFF. The CDR3 DNA follows: TGTGCCAGCAGTTTAATGGCTAGCGGTAGGGGTCGTGAGCAGTTCTTC.

V gene TRBV28 combines with J gene TRBJ1-5; 10 positions match TRBD1. V shed 2 bases, J shed 1 base, and the junction held 2 bases outside the gene matches. CDR1 is MDHEN and CDR2 is SYDVKM in the germline V gene. There are 16 residues in the CDR3. The CDR3 reads CASSLGTGESNQPQHF. In DNA, the CDR3 is TGTGCCAGCAGTTTAGGGACAGGGGAAAGCAATCAGCCCCAGCATTTT. Using reference TRBV28 and TRBJ1-5 for the parts outside the CDR3, the full variable domain is DVKVTQSSRYLVKRTGEKVFLECVQDMDHENMFWYRQDPGLGLRLIYFSYDVKMKEKGDIPEGYSVSREKKERFSLILESASTNQTSMYLCASSLGTGESNQPQHFGDGTRLSIL.

This sequence joins TRBV2 and TRBJ1-6, with TRBD1 identical over 8 bases. Germline trimming cut 3 bases from V and 7 bases from J; bases unmatched to any gene: 5. CDR1 and CDR2 (germline): SNHLY, FYNNEI. The CDR3 spans 15 residues. The CDR3 bases are TGTGCCAGCAGTGAGGCCGGGACAGGAAATTCACCCCTCCACTTT. Its protein product is CASSEAGTGNSPLHF.

This sequence joins TRBV5-4 and TRBJ1-3, with TRBD1 identical over 8 bases. This CDR3 is 16 amino acids long. The ends lost 3 bases at V and 0 bases at J; junction bases unmatched: 5. Germline values: CDR1 SGHNT, CDR2 YYREEE (reference sequence). The CDR3 loop is CASSSPGQDSGNTIYF. Here the CDR3 DNA reads TGTGCCAGCAGCTCACCGGGACAGGACTCTGGAAACACCATATATTTT.

This chain uses TRBV7-9 with TRBJ2-4, with 7 bases fitting TRBD1. The trim removed 5 bases at V and 1 base at J, leaving 2 bases unmatched. The CDR3 is 14 residues long. Germline CDR1 SEHNR, CDR2 FQNEAQ (reference sequence). The CDR3 here is CASSKQGAKNIQYF. CDR3 nucleotides: TGTGCCAGCAGCAAACAGGGGGCCAAAAACATTCAGTACTTC.

V is TRBV4-1 and J is TRBJ2-5; 11 bases fit TRBD2. CDR1 is MGHRA, CDR2 YSYEKL, per germline. J gave up 5 bases and V 1 base, and 3 bases lay outside the gene matches. The CDR3 has 15 residues. Here the CDR3 DNA reads TGCGCCAGCAGCCAAGGCCTAGCGGGAGGTGAGACCCAGTACTTC. Its protein product is CASSQGLAGGETQYF.

V is TRBV19 and J is TRBJ2-1, with 8 bases identical to TRBD1. Germline assignment: CDR1 LNHDA and CDR2 SQIVND (reference sequence). The CDR3 has 16 residues. V lost 5 bases to trimming and J lost 8 bases; unmatched junction nucleotides: 14. The CDR3 sequence is CASSGDRGYLSDEQFF. The DNA of the CDR3 is TGTGCCAGTAGTGGAGACAGGGGCTATCTGAGTGATGAGCAGTTCTTC.

The CDR3 reads CASSISRGPGELFF. The CDR3 coding sequence is TGTGCCAGTAGTATATCCAGGGGACCCGGGGAGCTGTTTTTT. The chain employs TRBV19 and TRBJ2-2, with D possibly being TRBD1 (6 bases). The CDR3 sequence is 14 residues long. V was shortened by 2 bases and J by 6 bases, with 10 bases between the two germline ends. Germline CDR1 is LNHDA and CDR2 is SQIVND (reference sequence).

This chain joins TRBV19 and TRBJ1-5; D is uncertain. The ends were cut back, 3 bases at V and 4 bases at J, with 7 bases in the middle. The V gene's germline CDR1 is LNHDA and CDR2 SQIVND (reference sequence). This CDR3 contains 13 residues. CDR3 sequence reads: CASSISVNQPQHF. CDR3 DNA sequence: TGTGCCAGTAGTATTTCCGTTAATCAGCCCCAGCATTTT.

As for this clone: Within the sample, other DNA sequences also encode this same CDR3. This rearrangement joins TRBV6-5 to TRBJ1-5, with 12 bases identical to TRBD1. The CDR3 has 15 residues. Per germline, CDR1 MNHEY and CDR2 SVGAGI. V dropped 7 bases and J dropped 6; count of bases not matched to a gene: 7. This CDR3 reads CASKAGTGGGQPQHF. In DNA, the CDR3 is TGTGCCAGCAAGGCAGGGACAGGGGGCGGTCAGCCCCAGCATTTT.

This chain connects TRBV29-1 to TRBJ1-4, with 7 bases that match TRBD1. This CDR3 region has 15 residues. Germline V gene sequence: CDR1 SQVTM, CDR2 ANQGSEA. V shed 3 bases and J 7 bases; nucleotides not matched to a gene: 11. CDR3 amino acids: CSVDLVSGGSEKLFF. In nucleotides, the CDR3 is TGCAGCGTTGATCTGGTTTCAGGGGGGAGTGAAAAACTGTTTTTT.

The chain is built from TRBV5-4 and TRBJ2-7; TRBD2 agrees at 8 bases. Germline lookup yields CDR1 SGHNT and CDR2 YYREEE (reference sequence). With 0 bases clipped from V and 3 bases from J, the junction kept 2 bases outside the gene matches. The CDR3 runs 14 residues. CDR3 sequence: CASSLGAGDYEQYF. The DNA for the CDR3 is TGTGCCAGCAGCTTGGGAGCGGGAGACTACGAGCAGTACTTC.

The chain is built from TRBV7-2 and TRBJ2-7; the match to TRBD2 covers 13 bases. Germline lookup yields CDR1 SGHTA and CDR2 FQGNSA. V shed 6 bases and J 4 bases; nucleotides not matched to a gene: 0. CDR3 length equals 13 residues. Written as DNA, the CDR3 is TGTGCCAGCAGGACTAGCGGGGGGTACGAGCAGTACTTC. Translating it yields CASRTSGGYEQYF.

The chain combines TRBV5-6 with TRBJ1-2; 7 positions match TRBD1. The CDR3 covers 15 residues. Germline CDR1 SGHDT, CDR2 YYEEEE. With V trimmed by 0 bases and J by 4 bases, 6 bases remained unmatched. CDR3 in amino acids: CASSLENRGPYGYTF. The CDR3 bases are TGTGCCAGCAGCTTGGAGAACAGGGGACCCTATGGCTACACCTTC.

The chain joins TRBV7-6 to TRBJ2-7; TRBD1 matches 7 bases. Germline-derived CDR1 and CDR2 are SGHVS and FNYEAQ. The CDR3 is 12 residues long. V was pared by 5 bases and J by 6 bases, with 4 bases of the junction left unmatched. CDR3 sequence reads: CASSPRQGEQYF. The CDR3 bases are TGTGCCAGCAGCCCAAGACAGGGCGAGCAGTACTTC.

V gene TRBV28 combines with J gene TRBJ1-5; 9 positions match TRBD1. J was trimmed by 4 bases and V by 6 bases; bases with no gene match: 1. Germline values: CDR1 MDHEN, CDR2 SYDVKM. CDR3 length equals 13 residues. The CDR3 bases are TGTGCCAGCAGAGGACAGGGGAATCAGCCCCAGCATTTT. The encoded protein is CASRGQGNQPQHF.

CDR3 sequence (DNA): TGTGCCAGCAGTGAACGGAGCGGGTACACCGGGGAGCTGTTTTTT. Translating it yields CASSERSGYTGELFF. J is TRBJ2-2 and V is TRBV2; tentative D call: TRBD2 (6 bases). Germline assignment: CDR1 SNHLY and CDR2 FYNNEI. Trimming shortened V by 2 bases and J by 3 bases, and 10 bases separated the two germline ends. The CDR3 is 15 residues long.

The chain joins TRBV19 to TRBJ2-2; 12 bases match TRBD2. Trimming cost V 4 bases and J 7 bases; bases outside gene matches: 7. The CDR3 length is 16 residues. Per germline, CDR1 LNHDA and CDR2 SQIVND (reference sequence). The CDR3 DNA follows: TGTGCCAGTAGTAAACCGGGACTAGCGGGCGTCGGGGAGCTGTTTTTT. Protein product: CASSKPGLAGVGELFF.

CDR3 region: CASSLDSGGYNEQFF. The CDR3 DNA sequence: TGCGCCAGCAGCTTGGATAGCGGGGGATACAATGAGCAGTTCTTC. The chain links TRBV5-1 to TRBJ2-1, with 9 bases fitting TRBD2. CDR1 is SGHRS and CDR2 is YFSETQ in the germline V gene. This CDR3 comprises 15 residues. With 0 bases clipped from V and 4 bases from J, the junction kept 2 bases outside the gene matches.

This chain links TRBV12-5 with TRBJ2-7; D remains ambiguous. V lost 1 base and J 0 bases, leaving 16 bases between the germline ends. Per germline, CDR1 LGHNT and CDR2 FRNRAP. CDR3 length equals 17 residues. DNA of the CDR3: TGTGCTAGTGGTTTGGCCCGGTGTGGCGGTATCTCCTACGAGCAGTACTTC. The encoded protein is CASGLARCGGISYEQYF.

The chain is built from TRBV6-5 and TRBJ2-7; 7 nucleotides align to TRBD1. Germline CDR1 is MNHEY and CDR2 is SVGAGI. V gave up 0 bases and J gave up 9 bases; unmatched junction bases: 5. CDR3 length: 13 residues. The CDR3 region is CASSYSTGSVQYF. CDR3 DNA sequence: TGTGCCAGCAGTTACTCGACAGGGTCGGTGCAGTACTTC.

The V and J genes are TRBV5-6 and TRBJ2-5; D might be TRBD2 (6 bases). TRBJ2-7 explains the end of the DNA better; the J call may be wrong. The CDR3 runs to 14 residues. The germline gives CDR1 SGHDT, CDR2 YYEEEE. The CDR3 coding sequence is TGTGCCAGCAGCTTTTCGGGACTCCCCTACGAGCAGTACTTC. Translation: CASSFSGLPYEQYF.

The rearrangement links TRBV6-1 to TRBJ1-6; 8 bases are a match to TRBD1. The germline V gene encodes CDR1 MNHNS and CDR2 SASEGT. The CDR3 consists of 14 residues. The ends lost 7 bases at V and 8 bases at J; junction bases unmatched: 7. CDR3 amino acids: CASIVSGGYSPLHF. CDR3 DNA sequence: TGTGCCAGCATTGTTTCAGGGGGCTATTCACCCCTCCACTTT.

The rearrangement joins TRBV7-8 to TRBJ2-1; D possibly corresponds to TRBD2 (6 bases). The germline gives CDR1 SGHVS, CDR2 FQNEAQ. The CDR3 is made up of 12 amino acids. V dropped 2 bases and J dropped 15 bases, with 14 bases sitting between them. The CDR3 protein is CASSLSGGMLFF. The CDR3 nucleotides read TGTGCCAGCAGCTTATCGGGCGGGATGTTGTTCTTC. The variable domain in full, completed from reference TRBV7-8 and TRBJ2-1, reads GAGVSQSPRYKVAKRGQDVALRCDPISGHVSLFWYQQALGQGPEFLTYFQNEAQLDKSGLPSDRFFAERPEGSVSTLKIQRTQQEDSAVYLCASSLSGGMLFFGPGTRLTVL.

This sequence joins TRBV5-1 and TRBJ2-3; TRBD1 aligns across 7 bases. The CDR3 consists of 18 residues. The ends lost 0 bases at V and 2 bases at J; junction bases unmatched: 12. Germline V lookup: CDR1 SGHRS, CDR2 YFSETQ. DNA of the CDR3: TGCGCCAGCAGCTTGGCCATTACACAGGGGTATCCCACAGATACGCAGTATTTT. As protein: CASSLAITQGYPTDTQYF.

This chain uses TRBV13 with TRBJ2-7; 7 bases are a match to TRBD2. The V and J ends lost 4 bases and 0 bases, in that order; junction bases with no gene match: 12. The V gene's germline CDR1 is PRHDT and CDR2 FYEKMQ (reference sequence). The CDR3 length is 17 residues. The CDR3 region is CASSSPHRQRGSYEQYF. CDR3 nucleotides: TGTGCCAGCAGCTCCCCCCATAGGCAGCGGGGCTCCTACGAGCAGTACTTC.